This T cell receptor beta chain was captured by sequencing in a study of blood T cell repertoires in COVID-19. Generated by immunoSEQ multiplex PCR, the TCRdb table keeps only in-frame clones and is missing some. The sample yields 200,000 to 250,000 clones, around 84% seen once. This CDR3 contains 17 residues. Germline V CDR1 and CDR2: MNHEY, SMNVEV (reference sequence). Trimming at V came to 5 bases and at J to 3 bases, leaving 14 bases not matched to a gene. The rearrangement joins TRBV27 to TRBJ2-3; 7 positions agree with TRBD1. The source material was peripheral blood. This clonotype was sampled from a woman aged 70-85 years with active or convalescent COVID-19. The CDR3 is CASSTQTGRFVTDTQYF. The DNA for the CDR3 is TGTGCCAGCAGTACCCAGACAGGGCGATTTGTTACAGATACGCAGTATTTT.